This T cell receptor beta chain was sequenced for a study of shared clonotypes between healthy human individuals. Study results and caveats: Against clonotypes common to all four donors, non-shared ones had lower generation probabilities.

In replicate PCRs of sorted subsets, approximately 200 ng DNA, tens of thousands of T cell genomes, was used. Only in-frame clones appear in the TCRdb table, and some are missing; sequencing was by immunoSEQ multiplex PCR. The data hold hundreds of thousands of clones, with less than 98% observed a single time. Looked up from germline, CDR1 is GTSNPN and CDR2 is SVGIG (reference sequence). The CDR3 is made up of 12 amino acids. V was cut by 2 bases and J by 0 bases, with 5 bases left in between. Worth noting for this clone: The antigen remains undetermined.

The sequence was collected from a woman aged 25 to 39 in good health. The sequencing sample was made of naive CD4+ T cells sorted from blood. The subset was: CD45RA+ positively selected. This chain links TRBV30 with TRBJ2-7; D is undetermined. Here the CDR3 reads CAWSKSSYEQYF. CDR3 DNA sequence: TGTGCCTGGAGTAAGAGCTCCTACGAGCAGTACTTC.